This paragraph reports one T cell receptor beta chain. Its antigen is unidentified. Profiled with immunoSEQ multiplex PCR; TCRdb holds only in-frame clones, not every one. The data contain approximately 88,000 clones, approximately 96% of them singletons. This CDR3 contains 14 residues. In germline, CDR1 is LNHNV, CDR2 YYDKDF (reference sequence). With 2 bases removed from V and 5 bases from J, the gap between germline ends came to 12 bases. The data are from a study of cytomegalovirus exposure and HLA in healthy donors. Overall study: The roughly 130 validation repertoires used the same platform as the 650 to 850 first-cohort repertoires (as reported by a later analysis). Study-wide results and limits: Cytomegalovirus association was listed for approximately 150 TCR beta chains. Most TCR sequences were uncommon, yet certain public TCRs appeared in many donors.

Donors were drawn from the approximately 120-subject validation cohort, separate from the roughly 700-subject first cohort. V is TRBV15 and J is TRBJ1-1, with a possible D match to TRBD1 (5 bases). Material: PBMCs. The clonotype originates from a woman under 30 in good health and CMV-seronegative. CDR3: CATSRQGSVTEAFF. CDR3 nucleotide sequence: TGTGCCACCAGCAGACAGGGTTCAGTGACTGAAGCTTTCTTT.